The clone carrying this T cell receptor beta chain was observed a few times. This entry is derived from a study of regulatory T cells in long-lasting Graves disease. According to the study, TCR beta libraries were built with iRepertoire HTBI primers and CDR3-region Arm-PCR. TCRdb reprocessed the multiplex PCR reads via MiXCR and lists one record per CDR3 protein. The table records fewer than 400,000 distinct CDR3 sequences, 20% of them present only once. The ends were cut back, 5 bases at V and 2 bases at J, with 10 bases in the middle. Germline loops: CDR1 SGHTA, CDR2 FQGNSA. The CDR3 contains 14 residues. Described time point: persistent/refractory GD, antithyroid drugs over 5 years with positive TRAb. There was RNA extracted from PBMCs, and the TCR library was made from it. Under American Thyroid Association guidelines, Graves' disease was diagnosed.

Sample: peripheral blood mononuclear cells (PBMCs), taken when the disease was refractory, from a patient treated with antithyroid drugs. The chain has TRBV7-2 and TRBJ1-5; D unclear. The sequence derives from a female donor with Graves disease. CDR3 sequence reads: CASSRLWGNQPQHF. The DNA of the CDR3 is TGTGCCAGCAGCCGCCTTTGGGGCAATCAGCCCCAGCATTTT.